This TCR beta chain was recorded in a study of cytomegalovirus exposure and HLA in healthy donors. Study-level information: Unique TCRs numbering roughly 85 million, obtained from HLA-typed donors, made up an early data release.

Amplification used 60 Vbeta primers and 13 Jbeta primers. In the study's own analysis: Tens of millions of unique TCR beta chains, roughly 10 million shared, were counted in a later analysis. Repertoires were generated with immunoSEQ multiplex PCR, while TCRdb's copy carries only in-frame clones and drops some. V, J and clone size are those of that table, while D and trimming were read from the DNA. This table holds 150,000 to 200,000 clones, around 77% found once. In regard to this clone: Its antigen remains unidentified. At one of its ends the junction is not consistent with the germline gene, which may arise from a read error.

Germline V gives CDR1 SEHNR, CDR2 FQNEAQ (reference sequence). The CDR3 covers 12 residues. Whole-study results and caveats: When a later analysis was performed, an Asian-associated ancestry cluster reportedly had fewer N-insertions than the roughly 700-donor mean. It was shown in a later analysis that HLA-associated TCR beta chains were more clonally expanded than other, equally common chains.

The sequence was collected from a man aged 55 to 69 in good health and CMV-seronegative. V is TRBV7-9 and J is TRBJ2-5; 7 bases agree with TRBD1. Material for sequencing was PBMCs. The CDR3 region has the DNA TGTTCCAGCACGACAGGGTGGGAGACCCAGTACTTC. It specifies CSSTTGWETQYF.